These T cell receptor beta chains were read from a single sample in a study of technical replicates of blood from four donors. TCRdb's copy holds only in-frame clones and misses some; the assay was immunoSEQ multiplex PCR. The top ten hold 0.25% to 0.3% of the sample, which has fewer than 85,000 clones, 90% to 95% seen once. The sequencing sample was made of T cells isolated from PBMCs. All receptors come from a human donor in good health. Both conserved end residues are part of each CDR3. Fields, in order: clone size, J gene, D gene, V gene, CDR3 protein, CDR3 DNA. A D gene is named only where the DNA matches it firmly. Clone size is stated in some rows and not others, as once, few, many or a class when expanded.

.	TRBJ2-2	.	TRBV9	CASSVAGGTNTGELFF	TGTGCCAGCAGCGTGGCAGGGGGGACTAACACCGGGGAGCTGTTTTTT
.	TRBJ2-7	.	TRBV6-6	CASKERERDEQYF	TGTGCCAGCAAGGAGAGGGAGAGGGACGAGCAGTACTTC
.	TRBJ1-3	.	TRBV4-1	CASSQDRQGGNTIYF	TGCGCCAGCAGCCAAGATCGTCAGGGAGGAAACACCATATATTTT
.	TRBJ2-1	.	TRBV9	CASSASARSYNEQFF	TGTGCCAGCAGCGCTAGCGCCCGGTCCTACAATGAGCAGTTCTTC
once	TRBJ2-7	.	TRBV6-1	CASSEGSQESEQYF	TGTGCCAGCAGTGAGGGCAGTCAAGAGTCTGAGCAGTACTTC
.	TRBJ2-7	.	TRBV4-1	CASSQELRLNYEQYF	TGCGCCAGCAGCCAAGAACTACGGCTGAACTACGAGCAGTACTTC
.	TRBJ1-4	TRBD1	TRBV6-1	CASSEWGGTGREKLFF	TGTGCCAGCAGTGAGTGGGGGGGGACAGGGCGTGAAAAACTGTTTTTT
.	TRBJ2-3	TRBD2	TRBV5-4	CASSLAVVSGDTDTQYF	TGTGCCAGCAGCTTGGCCGTTGTTAGCGGGGATACAGATACGCAGTATTTT
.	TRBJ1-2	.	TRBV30	CAWSVQGYGYTF	TGTGCCTGGAGTGTACAGGGATATGGCTACACCTTC
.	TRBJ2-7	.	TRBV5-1	CASSFGASAFSYEQYF	TGCGCCAGCAGCTTTGGGGCTAGCGCGTTTTCTTACGAGCAGTACTTC
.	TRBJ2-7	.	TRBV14	CASSQTRYEQYF	TGTGCCAGCAGCCAAACACGTTACGAGCAGTACTTC
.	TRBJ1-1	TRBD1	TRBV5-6	CASSYLRGHYEAFF	TGTGCCAGCAGCTATTTGAGGGGGCATTATGAAGCTTTCTTT
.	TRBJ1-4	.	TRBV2	CASRLHGSNEKLFF	TGTGCCAGCAGACTACACGGATCTAATGAAAAACTGTTTTTT
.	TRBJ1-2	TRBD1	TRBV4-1	CASRGTGIYGYTF	TGCGCCAGCAGGGGGACAGGGATTTATGGCTACACCTTC
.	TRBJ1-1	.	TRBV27	CASSPLVLGPNTEAFF	TGTGCCAGCAGTCCCCTGGTTTTGGGGCCGAACACTGAAGCTTTCTTT
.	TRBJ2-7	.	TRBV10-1	CASSEGSGRFTYEQYF	TGCGCCAGCAGTGAGGGGTCAGGGAGGTTCACCTACGAGCAGTACTTC